The 13 T cell receptor beta chains reported below all come from one sample, sequenced in a study of blood T cell repertoires in COVID-19. Assay used: immunoSEQ multiplex PCR; TCRdb lists only in-frame clones, some missing. The profile shows approximately 280,000 clones, 88% of them singletons. The sequencing sample was made of peripheral blood. These receptors all come from a man aged 18 to 35 with active or convalescent COVID-19.

The chain is built from TRBV5-5 and TRBJ1-1, with D unresolved. The V end was cut by 0 bases, the J end by 5 bases, with 17 bases between. Germline-derived CDR1 and CDR2 are SGHKS and YYEKEE (reference sequence). The CDR3 extends over 16 amino acids. Here the CDR3 DNA reads TGTGCCAGCAGCTTGGATAGGACCCCTAGCAGGACTGAAGCTTTCTTT. Translated: CASSLDRTPSRTEAFF.

The chain joins TRBV27 to TRBJ2-2; 8 bases align to TRBD1. V trimming: 0 bases; J trimming: 6 bases; junction bases outside the gene matches: 9. Germline values: CDR1 MNHEY, CDR2 SMNVEV (reference sequence). This CDR3 is built from 17 residues. The CDR3 region is CASSLSDSTGEAGELFF. The CDR3 DNA follows: TGTGCCAGCAGTTTATCGGACTCGACAGGGGAGGCCGGGGAGCTGTTTTTT.

The J gene is TRBJ1-2, the V gene TRBV6-2 or TRBV6-3, with no clear D. CDR3 length: 11 amino acids. Trimming shortened V by 0 bases and J by 8 bases, and 4 bases separated the two germline ends. Germline CDR1 reads MNHEY; CDR2 reads SVGEGT. CDR3 bases: TGTGCCAGCAGTTACTCCGTCGGCTACACCTTC. Translated, it gives CASSYSVGYTF.

The V and J genes are TRBV9 and TRBJ2-2; D possibly corresponds to TRBD1 (6 bases). The germline CDR1 and CDR2 sequences are SGDLS and YYNGEE. Trimming left V 4 bases short and J 0 bases short, with 16 bases between. The CDR3 is 17 amino acids. The DNA of the CDR3 is TGTGCCAGCAGCCCGCCGACAGGAAACGCGAACACCGGGGAGCTGTTTTTT. Its protein product is CASSPPTGNANTGELFF.

There are many counts of this clone. The CDR3, as DNA: TGTGCCAGCAGTTACAGGGAAGGAGACACTGAAGCTTTCTTT. The encoded protein is CASSYREGDTEAFF. J is TRBJ1-1 and V is TRBV2; D is perhaps TRBD1 (6 bases). This CDR3 spans 14 amino acids. The V gene lost 5 bases and the J gene lost 3 bases, with 13 bases spanning the gap. From germline, CDR1 is SNHLY and CDR2 FYNNEI.

This chain joins TRBV27 and TRBJ1-2; D gene ambiguous. Germline CDR1 and CDR2: MNHEY and SMNVEV (reference sequence). The CDR3 length is 13 residues. Trimming cost V 7 bases and J 2 bases, with 11 bases left between them. The CDR3, as DNA: TGTGCCAGCACCTCTGACACGAACTATGGCTACACCTTC. Residues: CASTSDTNYGYTF.

The chain links TRBV12-3 or TRBV12-4 to TRBJ2-7, with 7 bases matching TRBD1. V was pared by 6 bases and J by 4 bases, with 3 bases of the junction left unmatched. This CDR3 has 12 residues. CDR3 in amino acids: CASRGGEYEQYF. CDR3 DNA: TGTGCCAGCAGAGGGGGCGAATACGAGCAGTACTTC.

The chain joins TRBV19 to TRBJ1-2, with 7 positions matching TRBD1. V lost 6 bases, J lost 4 bases, and 8 bases stayed unmatched. The CDR3 length is 14 residues. In germline, CDR1 is LNHDA, CDR2 SQIVND (reference sequence). The CDR3 sequence is CASSSSGTAYGYTF. In nucleotides, the CDR3 is TGTGCCAGTAGCAGCTCCGGGACAGCCTATGGCTACACCTTC.

This chain links TRBV9 with TRBJ2-3; 7 bases are shared with TRBD1. V was pared by 0 bases and J by 4 bases, with 8 bases of the junction left unmatched. The V gene's germline CDR1 is SGDLS and CDR2 YYNGEE. This CDR3 has 16 amino acids. CDR3 coding DNA: TGTGCCAGCAGCGTAGGTCCAGGGGGTGGGTCAGATACGCAGTATTTT. Its protein product is CASSVGPGGGSDTQYF.

The chain uses TRBV3-1 (or the pseudogene TRBV3-2) and TRBJ1-2; possible D gene TRBD1, 6 bases. V lost 1 base and J lost 8, with 14 bases in between. From germline, CDR1 is LGHDT and CDR2 YNNKEL (reference sequence). CDR3 size: 14 residues. The DNA for the CDR3 is TGTGCCAGCAGCCAAGCCAGGGGCCTGACCGGCTACACCTTC. It encodes CASSQARGLTGYTF.

The V and J genes are TRBV27 and TRBJ1-1, with D maybe TRBD1 (6 bases). CDR1 and CDR2 (germline): MNHEY, SMNVEV (reference sequence). The V end was cut by 0 bases, the J end by 5 bases, with 10 bases between. There are 14 residues in the CDR3. The CDR3 protein is CASSLSGGGTEAFF. In nucleotides, the CDR3 is TGTGCCAGCAGTTTATCGGGAGGGGGGACTGAAGCTTTCTTT.

This chain links TRBV4-1 with TRBJ2-1; D perhaps matches TRBD2 (7 bases). Trimming took 5 bases from V and 6 from J, leaving 20 bases between them. CDR1 is MGHRA and CDR2 is YSYEKL in the germline V gene. The CDR3 contains 16 residues. Written as DNA, the CDR3 is TGCGCCAGCAGCGGGGCTGGGGGGGCGACCCTCAATGAGCAGTTCTTC. Amino acid sequence: CASSGAGGATLNEQFF.

In regard to this clone: One end of the junction does not line up with germline, which may come from a read error. V gene TRBV16 combines with J gene TRBJ1-2, with D hard to call. The CDR3 runs to 12 residues. Germline CDR1 reads KGHSY; CDR2 reads FQNENV. CDR3 nucleotide sequence: TGTGCCAGCAGCCAATCGTACGATAGCTTCTCCTTC. It specifies CASSQSYDSFSF. Filled out from reference TRBV16 and TRBJ1-2, the complete variable domain reads GEEVAQTPKHLVRGEGQKAKLYCAPIKGHSYVFWYQQVLKNEFKFLISFQNENVFDETGMPKERFSAKCLPNSPCSLEIQATKLEDSAVYFCASSQSYDSFSFGSGTRLTVV.